Below, 24 T cell receptor beta chains from the same sample are listed, as sequenced in a study of vaccination effects on CD4 cells after COVID-19. Libraries were prepared by immunoSEQ multiplex PCR; TCRdb keeps only in-frame clonotypes and omits some of them. The sample carries tens of thousands of clones, about 72% recorded once. These receptors lack a known antigen. Sequencing was preceded by expansion of antigen-specific CD4+ T cells with viral peptide pools in the ViraFEST assay. The culture ran for roughly ten days, and then CD4+ T cells were isolated. Here the sequenced sample was CD4+ T cells from PBMCs cultured with HCoV-229E spike peptides, taken before COVID-19 vaccination. These TCRs come from a human donor who received a COVID-19 vaccine.

This clone was seen repeatedly, ten times or more. This chain connects TRBV3-1 (or the pseudogene TRBV3-2) to TRBJ1-5; TRBD1 is a possible D gene (5 bases). This CDR3 has 15 amino acids. Trimming took off 3 bases at V and 6 bases at J, with 15 bases between the two ends. Germline V gives CDR1 LGHDT, CDR2 YNNKEL (reference sequence). The chain's CDR3 is CASSQAWGSGQPQHF. The CDR3, as DNA: TGTGCCAGCAGCCAGGCGTGGGGGTCGGGTCAGCCCCAGCATTTT.

The CDR3 nucleotides read TGTGCCAGCTCACCCTGGGGGGAGAGGGCTGAAGCTTTCTTT. Translated: CASSPWGERAEAFF. V and J are TRBV18 and TRBJ1-1, with D perhaps TRBD1 (5 bases). Trimming removed 3 bases at V and 6 bases at J, with 14 bases between. Looked up from germline, CDR1 is KGHSH and CDR2 is LQKENI. The CDR3 consists of 14 residues.

This clone was seen more than once but under ten times. The chain combines TRBV5-1 with TRBJ2-7; TRBD2 agrees at 10 bases. The CDR3 runs 16 residues. Trimming removed 2 bases from V and 6 bases from J; junction bases left unmatched: 11. In germline, CDR1 is SGHRS, CDR2 YFSETQ. For the CDR3, the DNA is TGCGCCAGCAGCTTCCTAACTAGCGGGGCCACTCTCGAGCAGTACTTC. Its protein product is CASSFLTSGATLEQYF.

This chain uses TRBV6-6 with TRBJ1-1; D is perhaps TRBD1 (6 bases). Germline V gene sequence: CDR1 MNHNY, CDR2 SVGAGI (reference sequence). With 5 bases removed from V and 3 bases from J, the gap between germline ends came to 10 bases. The CDR3 spans 13 residues. This CDR3 reads CASSGGGYTEAFF. CDR3 bases: TGTGCCAGCAGTGGGGGCGGTTACACTGAAGCTTTCTTT.

This chain uses TRBV30 with TRBJ1-1; 10 positions agree with TRBD1. This CDR3 is built from 12 residues. Germline CDR1 reads GTSNPN; CDR2 reads SVGIG (reference sequence). Losses at the gene ends were 8 bases for V and 2 bases for J; bases not matched to a gene: 2. The CDR3 DNA reads TGTGCCCGGGACAGGGGAAACACTGAAGCTTTCTTT. Encoded protein: CARDRGNTEAFF.

This chain links TRBV3-1 (or the pseudogene TRBV3-2) with TRBJ1-2; D remains unclear. Deletions cut 4 bases from V and 4 bases from J, with 10 bases between. CDR3 length: 13 residues. Germline loops: CDR1 LGHDT, CDR2 YNNKEL (reference sequence). For the CDR3, the DNA is TGTGCCAGCAGCCTATCAGAGGTCTATGGCTACACCTTC. Translation: CASSLSEVYGYTF.

This clone was seen more than once but under ten times. This rearrangement joins TRBV10-3 to TRBJ1-3; D ambiguous. This CDR3 contains 14 residues. V lost 10 bases, J lost 4 bases, and 17 bases lay in between. Germline CDR1 ENHRY, CDR2 SYGVKD. The CDR3 DNA sequence: TGTGCCACCATATCCGGGTCAGCGGGAAACACCATATATTTT. Amino acid sequence: CATISGSAGNTIYF.

This clone has a handful of counts. The chain links TRBV6-5 to TRBJ1-2, with a possible D match to TRBD1 (5 bases). V lost 5 bases and J lost 2, with 12 bases in between. Germline V lookup: CDR1 MNHEY, CDR2 SVGAGI. The CDR3 runs to 14 residues. CDR3 loop: CASSNRDGNYGYTF. The CDR3 nucleotides read TGTGCCAGCAGTAACCGGGACGGAAACTATGGCTACACCTTC.

The chain carries TRBV7-9 and TRBJ1-1, with a weak D call TRBD1 (5 bases). The germline CDR1 and CDR2 sequences are SEHNR and FQNEAQ (reference sequence). The V end was cut by 5 bases, the J end by 10 bases, with 14 bases between. The CDR3 contains 12 residues. The CDR3 DNA is TGTGCCAGCAGCATTCCCGGGGGGAGAGCTTTCTTT. This codes for CASSIPGGRAFF.

The genes are TRBV30 and TRBJ2-7; D tentatively reads TRBD1 or TRBD2 (5 bases each). V was shortened by 0 bases and J by 12 bases, with 12 bases between the two germline ends. Germline assignment: CDR1 GTSNPN and CDR2 SVGIG (reference sequence). This CDR3 is built from 11 residues. Written as DNA, the CDR3 is TGTGCCTGGAGTGTGGGGGTCCTAGTGTACTTC. Protein product: CAWSVGVLVYF.

V and J are TRBV7-2 and TRBJ2-3, with 7 positions matching TRBD2. The germline gives CDR1 SGHTA, CDR2 FQGNSA. The CDR3 loop spans 19 amino acids. V was pared by 5 bases and J by 2 bases, with 19 bases of the junction left unmatched. The CDR3 protein is CASSLLGSGPHLNTDTQYF. The CDR3 nucleotides read TGTGCCAGCAGCCTCCTCGGTAGCGGGCCTCACTTAAACACAGATACGCAGTATTTT.

The chain has TRBV3-1 (or the pseudogene TRBV3-2) and TRBJ2-1, with 11 nucleotides matching TRBD2. This CDR3 contains 17 residues. V gave up 4 bases and J gave up 0 bases; unmatched junction bases: 5. Germline-derived CDR1 and CDR2 are LGHDT and YNNKEL (reference sequence). The CDR3 nucleotides read TGTGCCAGCAGCCGTAGCGGGGGGGCCGTCTCCTACAATGAGCAGTTCTTC. Amino acids: CASSRSGGAVSYNEQFF.

The chain has TRBV7-9 and TRBJ1-1; TRBD1 matches 8 bases. Germline trimming cut 4 bases from V and 1 base from J; bases unmatched to any gene: 2. Germline CDR1 SEHNR, CDR2 FQNEAQ (reference sequence). This CDR3 contains 14 residues. The CDR3 sequence: CASSYTGGNTEAFF. CDR3 nucleotides: TGTGCCAGCAGCTATACAGGGGGGAACACTGAAGCTTTCTTT.

This rearrangement joins TRBV7-9 to TRBJ1-2; D gene unclear. This CDR3 has 12 amino acids. Trimming pared 5 bases from V and 8 bases from J, leaving 12 bases between. CDR1 is SEHNR, CDR2 FQNEAQ, per germline (reference sequence). The CDR3 sequence is CASSQTRGGYTF. The CDR3, as DNA: TGTGCCAGCAGCCAAACACGGGGAGGCTACACCTTC.

The chain carries TRBV30 and TRBJ2-5; D is unclear. CDR1 is GTSNPN and CDR2 is SVGIG in the germline V gene (reference sequence). Trimming left V 0 bases short and J 2 bases short, with 7 bases between. The CDR3 is 13 amino acids. The CDR3, as DNA: TGTGCCTGGAGTGTAGGATTGCAAGAGACCCAGTACTTC. Encoded protein: CAWSVGLQETQYF.

The chain joins TRBV15 to TRBJ2-7, with D unclear. Per the germline V gene, CDR1 is LNHNV and CDR2 is YYDKDF (reference sequence). The CDR3 consists of 13 residues. V dropped 1 base and J dropped 7 bases, with 11 bases sitting between them. For the CDR3, the DNA is TGTGCCACCAGCAGAGTACCGCCCCGGGAGCAGTACTTC. This codes for CATSRVPPREQYF.

This chain connects TRBV7-2 to TRBJ2-5, with TRBD2 identical over 9 bases. The CDR3 has 14 amino acids. J gave up 4 bases and V 5 bases, and 5 bases lay outside the gene matches. The germline gives CDR1 SGHTA, CDR2 FQGNSA. CDR3 coding DNA: TGTGCCAGCAGCCGCGGGGGGGCGGGAGAGACCCAGTACTTC. Its protein is CASSRGGAGETQYF.

The rearrangement links TRBV28 to TRBJ2-7, with D unresolved. The V end was cut by 4 bases, the J end by 2 bases, with 15 bases between. The CDR3 is 15 amino acids. Germline lookup yields CDR1 MDHEN and CDR2 SYDVKM. CDR3 loop: CASSWSLNPTYEQYF. Written as DNA, the CDR3 is TGTGCCAGCAGTTGGTCCCTAAACCCAACCTACGAGCAGTACTTC.

The rearrangement joins TRBV5-1 to TRBJ2-1, with 8 bases identical to TRBD2. The CDR3 runs to 16 residues. Germline CDR1 and CDR2: SGHRS and YFSETQ. The V gene end was trimmed by 4 bases and the J gene end by 4 bases; junction bases not matched to a gene: 10. The CDR3 nucleotides read TGCGCCAGCAGCCCTATTCTAGCGGGTGAATACAATGAGCAGTTCTTC. It specifies CASSPILAGEYNEQFF.

As regards this clone: Compared with germline, one end of the junction differs, possibly owing to a read error. The chain combines TRBV7-8 with TRBJ1-1; tentative D call: TRBD1 (6 bases). Per the germline V gene, CDR1 is SGHVS and CDR2 is FQNEAQ. CDR3 length equals 15 residues. The CDR3 DNA reads TGTGCCAGCAGCCCGCGGGGGGGGCCGAACAGTGAAGCTTTCTTT. Translating it yields CASSPRGGPNSEAFF. The full variable domain, with the rest looked up from reference TRBV7-8 and TRBJ1-1, is GAGVSQSPRYKVAKRGQDVALRCDPISGHVSLFWYQQALGQGPEFLTYFQNEAQLDKSGLPSDRFFAERPEGSVSTLKIQRTQQEDSAVYLCASSPRGGPNSEAFFGQGTRLTVV.

This clone turned up a few times. The chain joins TRBV11-2 to TRBJ2-1; D is perhaps TRBD2 (6 bases). V lost 0 bases to trimming and J lost 3 bases, with 15 bases between them. Germline V CDR1 and CDR2: SGHAT, FQNNGV. This CDR3 spans 17 amino acids. CDR3: CASSLDRSGAFYNEQFF. CDR3 sequence (DNA): TGTGCCAGCAGCTTAGATCGATCGGGAGCTTTCTACAATGAGCAGTTCTTC.

CDR3 sequence (DNA): TGTGCCAGCAGTCGGGCACTCTCCTATGGCTACACCTTC. Protein product: CASSRALSYGYTF. This chain uses TRBV7-2 with TRBJ1-2; D ambiguous. Germline CDR1 reads SGHTA; CDR2 reads FQGNSA. The CDR3 sequence is 13 residues long. V lost 6 bases and J 4 bases, leaving 12 bases between the germline ends.

This clone was observed a few times. The chain links TRBV2 to TRBJ1-5; D might be TRBD1 (5 bases). The CDR3 runs to 14 residues. Germline CDR1 is SNHLY and CDR2 is FYNNEI. Trimming took 5 bases from V and 2 from J, leaving 10 bases between them. The CDR3 region has the DNA TGTGCCAGCAGTTCAGGGTTGGGCAATCAGCCCCAGCATTTT. Translated: CASSSGLGNQPQHF.

This clone was counted a few times. The J gene is TRBJ1-6, the V gene TRBV30; D unresolved. CDR3 length: 13 amino acids. Germline CDR1 and CDR2: GTSNPN and SVGIG (reference sequence). V lost 4 bases, J lost 6 bases, and 10 bases lay in between. Here the CDR3 reads CAWTPGLNSPLHF. For the CDR3, the DNA is TGTGCCTGGACCCCTGGGCTTAATTCACCCCTCCACTTT.